A single sample is the source of the 4 T cell receptor beta chains below, sequenced in a study of cytomegalovirus exposure and HLA in healthy donors. Assay: immunoSEQ multiplex PCR; the TCRdb copy retains only in-frame clones and omits some. The sample includes tens of thousands of clones, nearly 98% seen only once; the top ten take 1.5% to 2%. Source material: PBMCs. These receptors came from a woman in her late teens or twenties in good health and CMV-seropositive.

This chain joins TRBV6-1 and TRBJ2-1, with 7 bases identical to TRBD2. Per the germline V gene, CDR1 is MNHNS and CDR2 is SASEGT. V gave up 4 bases and J gave up 7 bases; unmatched junction bases: 13. CDR3 size: 16 residues. CDR3 loop: CASSARGRALRNEQFF. The DNA of the CDR3 is TGTGCCAGCAGTGCTCGGGGGAGGGCCCTCCGGAATGAGCAGTTCTTC.

The chain is built from TRBV19 and TRBJ2-1; 11 nucleotides line up with TRBD2. The CDR3 is 15 amino acids. Germline V gene lookup returns CDR1 LNHDA and CDR2 SQIVND (reference sequence). The V and J ends lost 5 bases and 0 bases, in that order; junction bases with no gene match: 0. The DNA for the CDR3 is TGTGCCAGTAGTGGACTAGCGGGCTCCTACAATGAGCAGTTCTTC. Translation: CASSGLAGSYNEQFF.

The chain has TRBV7-3 and TRBJ2-7; D is unclear. CDR3 length: 14 amino acids. V was trimmed by 0 bases and J by 6 bases, leaving 12 bases between them. Germline CDR1 SGHTA, CDR2 FQGTGA. The CDR3 DNA is TGTGCCAGCAGCTTAACTGGTCTCGGCGGCGAGCAGTACTTC. Translation: CASSLTGLGGEQYF.

V and J are TRBV19 and TRBJ2-1; D is unresolved. Per germline, CDR1 LNHDA and CDR2 SQIVND (reference sequence). There are 15 residues in the CDR3. Trimming removed 7 bases at V and 5 bases at J, with 18 bases between. The CDR3 coding sequence is TGTGCCAGTACCGCTGCGGCTCTCCCCAACAATGAGCAGTTCTTC. Its translation: CASTAAALPNNEQFF.